Listed below are T cell receptor beta chains from one sample, sequenced in a study of blood T cell repertoires in COVID-19. The assay was immunoSEQ multiplex PCR, and TCRdb's table has in-frame clones only and misses some. Seen here are roughly 370,000 clones, about 83% observed once, and the top ten hold 10%. The sequenced material came from PBMCs or T cells enriched from blood (not recorded which). Receptor source: a woman between 50 and 59 years old who had recovered from COVID-19. The CDR3 runs from the conserved cysteine through the conserved F or W. D genes are given only for firm matches. Only part of the rows carry a size: once, few, many, or a class if the clone is expanded.

>TRBV18|-|TRBJ1-4|-
TGTGCCAGCTCACCTACAGGGCTAGCTAATGAAAAACTGTTTTTT
CASSPTGLANEKLFF
>TRBV11-2|-|TRBJ1-3|-
TGTGCCAGCAGCCCCCTGGACAGTTATTCTGGAAACACCATATATTTT
CASSPLDSYSGNTIYF
>TRBV18|-|TRBJ2-3|-
TGTGCCAGCTCACCCCAGGGTGGAGTGTTGGTGGGTACGCAGTATTTT
CASSPQGGVLVGTQYF
>TRBV7-8|TRBD2|TRBJ2-3|-
TGTGCCAGCAGCCGAGGACTAGCGGGGGGTGCAGATACGCAGTATTTT
CASSRGLAGGADTQYF
>TRBV7-2|-|TRBJ1-2|-
TGTGCCAGCAGATATGACAGGTCTTATGGCTACACCTTC
CASRYDRSYGYTF
>TRBV7-9|-|TRBJ1-3|few
TGTGCCAGCAGCTTAGTCGGAGACTCTGGAAACACCATATATTTT
CASSLVGDSGNTIYF
>TRBV3-1/TRBV3-2|TRBD2|TRBJ2-3|-
TGTGCCAGCTCACGCTTCATAGCGGGGGGGCTCACTGGGGATACGCAGTATTTT
CASSRFIAGGLTGDTQYF
>TRBV5-1|-|TRBJ1-2|-
TGCGCCAGCAGCGAATCAGGGTATGGCTACACCTTC
CASSESGYGYTF
>TRBV27|-|TRBJ1-1|-
TGTGCCAGCAGTTTAGCTGGGAGGGGGACTGAAGCTTTCTTT
CASSLAGRGTEAFF
>TRBV19|TRBD2|TRBJ2-5|-
TGTGCCAGTACAACAGGACTAGCGGGGCAAGAGACCCAGTACTTC
CASTTGLAGQETQYF
>TRBV30|TRBD1|TRBJ2-1|-
TGTGCCTGGAGCAGGACAGGGGGAGAGCAGTTCTTC
CAWSRTGGEQFF
>TRBV13|-|TRBJ1-1|few
TGTGCCAGCAGCTTAAGTGAGACTGAAGCTTTCTTT
CASSLSETEAFF
>TRBV6-2/TRBV6-3|-|TRBJ1-3|-
TGTGCCAGCAGCCACCGGACAGACCTCTCTGGAAACACCATATATTTT
CASSHRTDLSGNTIYF
>TRBV20-1|-|TRBJ1-2|-
TGCAGTGCTCCCACGGGTTATGGCTACACCTTC
CSAPTGYGYTF
>TRBV28|-|TRBJ2-7|-
TGTGCCAGCAGCCGCCAGGGCTACGAGCAGTACTTC
CASSRQGYEQYF
>TRBV5-1|-|TRBJ2-5|-
TGCGCCAGCAGCGATGGTTCGGGGTACCAAGAGACCCAGTACTTC
CASSDGSGYQETQYF
>TRBV6-2/TRBV6-3|TRBD1|TRBJ1-1|-
TGTGCCAGCAGCCCACCGACAGGGGGCATCAATACTGAAGCTTTCTTT
CASSPPTGGINTEAFF
>TRBV7-9|TRBD1|TRBJ1-4|-
TGTGCCAGCAGCGCGCAGACGGGACAGCCTAATGAAAAACTGTTTTTT
CASSAQTGQPNEKLFF
>TRBV20-1|-|TRBJ1-2|-
TGCAGTGCTAGACAGGGTCGGGGCTACACCTTC
CSARQGRGYTF
>TRBV5-1|TRBD2|TRBJ2-3|-
TGCGCCAGCAGCTTGGACCCTAGCGGGGGCCCCCTCACAGATACGCAGTATTTT
CASSLDPSGGPLTDTQYF
>TRBV2|-|TRBJ1-1|-
TGTGCCAGCAGTCTGATGACAAGCGCTTTCTTT
CASSLMTSAFF
>TRBV19|-|TRBJ1-2|-
TGTGCCAGTAGTATAACAGGTTTTGGCTACACCTTC
CASSITGFGYTF
>TRBV3-1/TRBV3-2|-|TRBJ1-1|few
TGTGCCAGCAGCCAAGATTCGGGGTGGCAGAACATGAACACTGAAGCTTTCTTT
CASSQDSGWQNMNTEAFF
>TRBV20-1|TRBD1|TRBJ2-7|-
TGCAGTGCTAGAACAGGGGACGAGCAGTACTTC
CSARTGDEQYF